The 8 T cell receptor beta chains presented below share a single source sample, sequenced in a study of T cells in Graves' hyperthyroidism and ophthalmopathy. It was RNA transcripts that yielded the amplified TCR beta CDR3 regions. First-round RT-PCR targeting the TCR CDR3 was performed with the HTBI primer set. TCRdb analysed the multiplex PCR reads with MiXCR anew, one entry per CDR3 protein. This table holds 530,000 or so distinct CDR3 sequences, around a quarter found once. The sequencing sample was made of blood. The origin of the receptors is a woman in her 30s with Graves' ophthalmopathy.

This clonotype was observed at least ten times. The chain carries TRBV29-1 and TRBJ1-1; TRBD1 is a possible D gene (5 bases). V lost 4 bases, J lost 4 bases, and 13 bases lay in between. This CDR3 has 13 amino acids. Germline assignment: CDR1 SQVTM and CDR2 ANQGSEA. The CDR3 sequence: CSVGFDSGTEAFF. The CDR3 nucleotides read TGCAGCGTTGGTTTTGACAGCGGCACTGAAGCTTTCTTT. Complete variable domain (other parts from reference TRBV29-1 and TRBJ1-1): SAVISQKPSRDICQRGTSLTIQCQVDSQVTMMFWYRQQPGQSLTLIATANQGSEATYESGFVIDKFPISRPNLTFSTLTVSNMSPEDSSIYLCSVGFDSGTEAFFGQGTRLTVV.

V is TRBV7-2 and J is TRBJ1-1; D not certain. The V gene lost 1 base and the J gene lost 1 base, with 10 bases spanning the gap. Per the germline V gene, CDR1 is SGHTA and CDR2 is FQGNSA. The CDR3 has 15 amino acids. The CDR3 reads CASSLVPETNTEAFF. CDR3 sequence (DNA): TGTGCCAGCAGCTTAGTTCCGGAAACGAACACTGAAGCTTTCTTT.

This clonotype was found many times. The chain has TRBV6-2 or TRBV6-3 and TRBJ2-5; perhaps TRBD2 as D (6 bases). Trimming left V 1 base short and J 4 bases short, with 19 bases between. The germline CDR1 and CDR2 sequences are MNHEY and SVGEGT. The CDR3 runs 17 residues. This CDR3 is CASSYYGSGGPGETQYF. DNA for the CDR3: TGTGCCAGCAGTTACTATGGTAGCGGTGGCCCTGGAGAGACCCAGTACTTC.

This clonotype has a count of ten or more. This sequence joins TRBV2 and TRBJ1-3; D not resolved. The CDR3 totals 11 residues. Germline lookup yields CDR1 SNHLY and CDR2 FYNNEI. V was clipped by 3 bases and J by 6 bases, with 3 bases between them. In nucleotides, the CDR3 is TGTGCCAGCAGTGAGGAAAACACCATATATTTT. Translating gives CASSEENTIYF.

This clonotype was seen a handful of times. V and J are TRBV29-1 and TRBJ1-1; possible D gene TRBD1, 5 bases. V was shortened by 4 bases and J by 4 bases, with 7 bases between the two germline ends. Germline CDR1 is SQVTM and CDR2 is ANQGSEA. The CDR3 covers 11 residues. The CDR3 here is CSVAGPTEAFF. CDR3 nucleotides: TGCAGCGTTGCGGGACCCACTGAAGCTTTCTTT.

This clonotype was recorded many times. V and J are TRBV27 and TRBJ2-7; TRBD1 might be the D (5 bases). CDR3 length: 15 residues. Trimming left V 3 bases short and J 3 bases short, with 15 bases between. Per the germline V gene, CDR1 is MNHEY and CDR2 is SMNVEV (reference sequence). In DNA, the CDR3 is TGTGCCAGCAGTTTCACCCAGGGAAGCTACTACGAGCAGTACTTC. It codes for CASSFTQGSYYEQYF.

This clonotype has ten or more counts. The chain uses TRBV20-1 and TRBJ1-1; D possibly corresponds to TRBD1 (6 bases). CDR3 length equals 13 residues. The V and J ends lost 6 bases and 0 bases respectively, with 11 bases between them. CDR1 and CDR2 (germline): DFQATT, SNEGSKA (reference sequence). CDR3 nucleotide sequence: TGCAGTGCCCAGGACAGATTGAACACTGAAGCTTTCTTT. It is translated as CSAQDRLNTEAFF.

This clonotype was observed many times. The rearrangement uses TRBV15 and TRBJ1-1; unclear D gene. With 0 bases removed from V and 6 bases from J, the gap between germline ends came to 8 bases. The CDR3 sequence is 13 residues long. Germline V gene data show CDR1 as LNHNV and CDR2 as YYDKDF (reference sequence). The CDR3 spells CATSRDPTAEAFF. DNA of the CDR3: TGTGCCACCAGCAGAGATCCCACAGCTGAAGCTTTCTTT.